One sample yielded the 3 T cell receptor beta chains listed below, sequenced in a study of regulatory T cells in long-lasting Graves disease. Sequencing libraries for TCR beta were prepared with iRepertoire HTBI primers and Arm-PCR of CDR3 regions. TCRdb processed the multiplex PCR reads anew with MiXCR; each CDR3 protein has one entry. The table shows just over 600,000 distinct CDR3 sequences, with around 15% occurring only once. Time point specified: newly diagnosed GD, antithyroid drugs for less than 3 months. With RNA extracted from PBMCs as input, the TCR library was made. The sample was also reused in another study, on T cells in Graves' hyperthyroidism and ophthalmopathy.

The source was peripheral blood mononuclear cells (PBMCs), collected at new diagnosis, from a patient treated with antithyroid drugs. These receptors were taken from a woman under 40 with Graves disease.

This clonotype was observed many times. The chain has TRBV12-3 or TRBV12-4 and TRBJ2-7; 8 bases match TRBD2. The J segment lost 1 base and the V segment lost 2 bases, leaving 4 bases of the junction unmatched. The CDR3 totals 15 residues. The CDR3 DNA reads TGTGCCAGCAGTTTAAAAGCGGGAGAGTCCTACGAGCAGTACTTC. It yields the protein CASSLKAGESYEQYF.

The chain uses TRBV5-1 and TRBJ1-1; D is perhaps TRBD1 (5 bases). CDR1 is SGHRS, CDR2 YFSETQ, per germline. CDR3 length equals 14 residues. The V end was cut by 0 bases, the J end by 8 bases, with 14 bases between. The CDR3, as DNA: TGCGCCAGCAGCTTGGGGGGGTTGGACCCCGAAGCTTTCTTT. This codes for CASSLGGLDPEAFF. Variable domain in full (rest from reference TRBV5-1 and TRBJ1-1): KAGVTQTPRYLIKTRGQQVTLSCSPISGHRSVSWYQQTPGQGLQFLFEYFSETQRNKGNFPGRFSGRQFSNSRSEMNVSTLELGDSALYLCASSLGGLDPEAFFGQGTRLTVV.

The chain carries TRBV29-1 and TRBJ2-7; D is undetermined. This CDR3 comprises 13 residues. The V end lost 3 bases, the J end lost 1 base, and 10 bases lay between the germline ends. Germline V gene lookup returns CDR1 SQVTM and CDR2 ANQGSEA. The CDR3 DNA is TGCAGCGTTGAGGCTGAAAATTCCTACGAGCAGTACTTC. It yields the protein CSVEAENSYEQYF.